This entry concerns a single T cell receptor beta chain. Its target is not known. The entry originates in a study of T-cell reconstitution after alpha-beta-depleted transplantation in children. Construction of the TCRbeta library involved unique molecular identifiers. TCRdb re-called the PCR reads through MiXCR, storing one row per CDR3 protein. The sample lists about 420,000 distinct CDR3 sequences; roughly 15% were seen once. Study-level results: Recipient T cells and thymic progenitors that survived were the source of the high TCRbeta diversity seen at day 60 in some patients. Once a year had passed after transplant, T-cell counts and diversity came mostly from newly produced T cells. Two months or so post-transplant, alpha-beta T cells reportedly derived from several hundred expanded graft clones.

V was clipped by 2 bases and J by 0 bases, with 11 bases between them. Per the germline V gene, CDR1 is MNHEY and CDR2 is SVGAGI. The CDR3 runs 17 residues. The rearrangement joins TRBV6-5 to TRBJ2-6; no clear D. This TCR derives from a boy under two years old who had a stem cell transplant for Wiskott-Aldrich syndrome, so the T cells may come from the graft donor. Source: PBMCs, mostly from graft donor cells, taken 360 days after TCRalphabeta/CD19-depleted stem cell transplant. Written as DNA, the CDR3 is TGTGCCAGCAGTTACCTCCAGAGCTACTCTGGGGCCAACGTCCTGACTTTC. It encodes CASSYLQSYSGANVLTF.